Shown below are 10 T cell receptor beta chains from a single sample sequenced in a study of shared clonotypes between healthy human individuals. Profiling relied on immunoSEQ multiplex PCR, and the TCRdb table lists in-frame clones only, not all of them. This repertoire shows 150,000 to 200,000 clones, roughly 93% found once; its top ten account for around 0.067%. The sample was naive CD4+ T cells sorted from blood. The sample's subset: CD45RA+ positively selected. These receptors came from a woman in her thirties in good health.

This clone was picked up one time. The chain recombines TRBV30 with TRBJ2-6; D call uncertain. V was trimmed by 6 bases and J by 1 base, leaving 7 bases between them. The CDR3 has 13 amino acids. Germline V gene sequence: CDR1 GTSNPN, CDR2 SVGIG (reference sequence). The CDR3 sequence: CACRRSGANVLTF. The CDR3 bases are TGTGCCTGCCGAAGGTCTGGGGCCAACGTCCTGACTTTC.

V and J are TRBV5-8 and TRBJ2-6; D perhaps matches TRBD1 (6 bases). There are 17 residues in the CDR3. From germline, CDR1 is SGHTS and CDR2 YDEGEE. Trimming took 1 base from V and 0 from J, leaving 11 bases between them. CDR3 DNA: TGTGCCAGCAGCTTGCCGGCGGACAGCTCTGGGGCCAACGTCCTGACTTTC. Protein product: CASSLPADSSGANVLTF.

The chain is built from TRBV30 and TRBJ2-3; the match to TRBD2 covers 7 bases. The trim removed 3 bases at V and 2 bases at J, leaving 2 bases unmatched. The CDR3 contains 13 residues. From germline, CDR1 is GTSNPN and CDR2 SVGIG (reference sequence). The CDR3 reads CAWSGGFTDTQYF. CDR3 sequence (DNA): TGTGCCTGGAGCGGGGGGTTCACAGATACGCAGTATTTT.

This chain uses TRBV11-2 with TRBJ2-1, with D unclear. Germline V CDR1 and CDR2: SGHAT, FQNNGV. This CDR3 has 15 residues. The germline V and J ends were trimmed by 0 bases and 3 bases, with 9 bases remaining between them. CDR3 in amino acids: CASSLEADHYNEQFF. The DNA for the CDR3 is TGTGCCAGCAGCTTAGAGGCAGATCACTACAATGAGCAGTTCTTC.

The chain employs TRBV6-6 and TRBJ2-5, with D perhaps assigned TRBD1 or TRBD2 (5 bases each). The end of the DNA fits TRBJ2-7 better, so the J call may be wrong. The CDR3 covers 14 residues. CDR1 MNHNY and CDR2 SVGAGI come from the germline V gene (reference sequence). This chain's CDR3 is CASSYSGTLYEQYF. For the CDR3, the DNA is TGTGCCAGCAGTTACTCGGGGACCCTCTACGAGCAGTACTTC.

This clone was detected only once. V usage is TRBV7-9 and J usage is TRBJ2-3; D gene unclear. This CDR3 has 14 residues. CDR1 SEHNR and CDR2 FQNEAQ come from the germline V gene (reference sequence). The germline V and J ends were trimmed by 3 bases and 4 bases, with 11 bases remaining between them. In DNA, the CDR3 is TGTGCCAGCAGCTTCGACCACTCGCCAGATACGCAGTATTTT. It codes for CASSFDHSPDTQYF.

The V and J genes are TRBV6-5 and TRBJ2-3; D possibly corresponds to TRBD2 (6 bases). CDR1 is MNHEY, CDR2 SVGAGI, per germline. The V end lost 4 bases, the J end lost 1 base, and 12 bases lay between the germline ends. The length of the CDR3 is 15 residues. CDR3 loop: CASSSPSGGTDTQYF. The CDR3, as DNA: TGTGCCAGCAGTTCCCCTTCGGGAGGCACAGATACGCAGTATTTT.

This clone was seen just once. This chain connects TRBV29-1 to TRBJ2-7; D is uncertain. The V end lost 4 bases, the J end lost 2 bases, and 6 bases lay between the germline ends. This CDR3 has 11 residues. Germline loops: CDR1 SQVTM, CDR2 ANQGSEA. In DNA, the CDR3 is TGCAGCGTTGCTGAACCCTACGAGCAGTACTTC. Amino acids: CSVAEPYEQYF.

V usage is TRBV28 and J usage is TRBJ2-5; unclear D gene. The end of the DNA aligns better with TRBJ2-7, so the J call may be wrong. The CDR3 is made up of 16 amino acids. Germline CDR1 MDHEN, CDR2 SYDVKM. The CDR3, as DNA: TGTGCCAGCAGTTTAAATTTGACACCTTTAATGAGCGAGCAGTACTTC. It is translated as CASSLNLTPLMSEQYF.

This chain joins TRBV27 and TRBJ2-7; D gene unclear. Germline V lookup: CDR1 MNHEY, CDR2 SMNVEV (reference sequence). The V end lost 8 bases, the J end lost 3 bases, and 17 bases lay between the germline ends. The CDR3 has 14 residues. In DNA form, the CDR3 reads TGTGCCAGCGCAATCCGGGCACTGATCTACGAGCAGTACTTC. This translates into CASAIRALIYEQYF.